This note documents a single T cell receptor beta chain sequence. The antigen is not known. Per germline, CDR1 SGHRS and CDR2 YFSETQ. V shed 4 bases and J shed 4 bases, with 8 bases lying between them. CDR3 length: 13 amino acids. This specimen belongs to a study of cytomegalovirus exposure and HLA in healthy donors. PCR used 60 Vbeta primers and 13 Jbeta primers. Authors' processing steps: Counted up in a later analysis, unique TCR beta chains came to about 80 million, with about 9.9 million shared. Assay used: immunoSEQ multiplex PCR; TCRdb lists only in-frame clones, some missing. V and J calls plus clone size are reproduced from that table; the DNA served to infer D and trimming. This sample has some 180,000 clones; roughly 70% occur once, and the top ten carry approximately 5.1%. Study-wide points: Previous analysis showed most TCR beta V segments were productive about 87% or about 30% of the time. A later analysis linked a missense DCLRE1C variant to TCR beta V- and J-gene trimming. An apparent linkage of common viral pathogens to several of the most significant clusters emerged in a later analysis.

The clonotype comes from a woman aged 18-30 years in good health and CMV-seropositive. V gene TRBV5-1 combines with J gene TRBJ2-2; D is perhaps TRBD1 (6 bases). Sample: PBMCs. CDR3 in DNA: TGCGCCAGCAGCGTACAGGGCACCGGGGAGCTGTTTTTT. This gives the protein CASSVQGTGELFF. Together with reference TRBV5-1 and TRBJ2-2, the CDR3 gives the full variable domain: KAGVTQTPRYLIKTRGQQVTLSCSPISGHRSVSWYQQTPGQGLQFLFEYFSETQRNKGNFPGRFSGRQFSNSRSEMNVSTLELGDSALYLCASSVQGTGELFFGEGSRLTVL.